This T cell receptor beta chain was identified in a study of neurological immune-mediated disorders. The CDR3 has 14 amino acids. Trimming at V came to 9 bases and at J to 4 bases, leaving 10 bases not matched to a gene. Per the germline V gene, CDR1 is MDHEN and CDR2 is SYDVKM. This clonotype was recorded many times. PBMCs stored at -80 C, 2 million in total, were the source of the unsorted libraries. TCRdb re-analysed the 5' RACE reads in MiXCR, keeping a single row per CDR3 protein. The sample has around 50,000 distinct CDR3 sequences; approximately 15% are singletons. The sequenced sample was PBMCs. This chain connects TRBV28 to TRBJ1-1, with TRBD1 identical over 8 bases. This clonotype was sampled from a man in his 60s in good health. CDR3 DNA sequence: TGTGCCAGTGGGGCAGGGGGCGTAGGCACTGAAGCTTTCTTT. The encoded protein is CASGAGGVGTEAFF.